The T cell receptor (beta chain) described here comes from a study of T cell responses to AZD1222 COVID-19 vaccine. The wider study: Second-dose intervals near 4 or 12 weeks were combined.

CDR3 length equals 18 residues. V was cut by 2 bases and J by 9 bases, with 26 bases left in between. Looked up from germline, CDR1 is KGHDR and CDR2 is SFDVKD. General study points: At baseline, seropositivity was found in only six or seven AZD1222 recipients. Donors were mostly white British, more females; clonal diversity possibly underestimated.

On this clone itself: The antigen is not known.

Generated by immunoSEQ multiplex PCR, the TCRdb table keeps only in-frame clones and is missing some. The repertoire has 95,000 to 120,000 clones, 70% to 90% of them found once; the top ten carry approximately 3.3%. This TCR came from an adult in good health. Specimen: peripheral blood, collected on day 0 of AZD1222 vaccination. The gene calls are TRBV24-1 and TRBJ2-3; TRBD1 or TRBD2 may be the D gene (5 bases each). The DNA for the CDR3 is TGTGCCACCAGTGATTCCAGGGTACTGGACTGGGCTTTAGACACGCAGTATTTT. Its protein is CATSDSRVLDWALDTQYF.